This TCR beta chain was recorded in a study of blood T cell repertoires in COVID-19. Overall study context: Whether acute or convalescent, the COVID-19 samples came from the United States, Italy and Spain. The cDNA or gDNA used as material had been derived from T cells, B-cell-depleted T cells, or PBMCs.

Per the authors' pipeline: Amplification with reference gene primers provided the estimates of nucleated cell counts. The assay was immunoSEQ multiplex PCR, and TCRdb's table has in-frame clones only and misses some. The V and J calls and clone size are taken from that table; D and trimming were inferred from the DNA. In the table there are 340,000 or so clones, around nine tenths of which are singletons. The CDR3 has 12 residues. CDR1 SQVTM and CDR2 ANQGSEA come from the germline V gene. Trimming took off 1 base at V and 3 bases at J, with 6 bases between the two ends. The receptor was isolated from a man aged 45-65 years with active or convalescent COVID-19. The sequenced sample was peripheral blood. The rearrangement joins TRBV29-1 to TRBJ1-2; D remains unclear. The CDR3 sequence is CSVEGPDYGYTF. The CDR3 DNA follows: TGCAGCGTTGAAGGGCCAGACTATGGCTACACCTTC.